The clone carrying this TCR beta chain showed up just a few times. Its antigen is as yet unknown. The data were obtained in a study of metastatic and nonmetastatic thyroid tumors. Looking at the study overall: The comparison covered peripheral blood and tumor or nodule tissue in malignant and benign thyroid patients. Study-level findings and limits: The study reportedly found significantly higher TCR beta diversity in malignant thyroid tumors than benign nodules, in blood and tumor.

Before thyroid surgery, none of the patients had received any treatment. TCRdb re-called clones via MiXCR from the PCR reads. Here the sample spans 30,000 to 35,000 clones, about 17% being singletons. The CDR3 totals 17 residues. V was trimmed by 6 bases and J by 0 bases, leaving 20 bases between them. Per germline, CDR1 DFQATT and CDR2 SNEGSKA (reference sequence). The chain has TRBV20-1 and TRBJ2-2; the D call may be TRBD1 or TRBD2 (5 bases each). The TCR was taken from a female donor with papillary thyroid cancer or a benign thyroid nodule (not recorded which). Some clones in this sample may be carry-over from other donors' samples. Sequenced: blood. The CDR3 sequence is CSAREGPAASNTGELFF. The CDR3 nucleotides read TGCAGTGCCCGAGAGGGACCAGCGGCTTCGAACACCGGGGAGCTGTTTTTT.